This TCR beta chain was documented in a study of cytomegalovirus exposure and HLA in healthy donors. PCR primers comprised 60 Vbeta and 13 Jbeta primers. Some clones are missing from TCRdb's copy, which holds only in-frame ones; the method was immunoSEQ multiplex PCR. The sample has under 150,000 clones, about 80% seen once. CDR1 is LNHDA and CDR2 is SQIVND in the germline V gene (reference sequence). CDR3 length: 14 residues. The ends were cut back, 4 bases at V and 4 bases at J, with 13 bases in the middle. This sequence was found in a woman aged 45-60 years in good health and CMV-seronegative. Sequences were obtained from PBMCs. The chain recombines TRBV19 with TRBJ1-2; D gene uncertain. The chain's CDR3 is CASSTQRAAYGYTF. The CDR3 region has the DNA TGTGCCAGTAGTACCCAGAGGGCAGCCTATGGCTACACCTTC. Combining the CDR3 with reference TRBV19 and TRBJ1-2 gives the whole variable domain DGGITQSPKYLFRKEGQNVTLSCEQNLNHDAMYWYRQDPGQGLRLIYYSQIVNDFQKGDIAEGYSVSREKKESFPLTVTSAQKNPTAFYLCASSTQRAAYGYTFGSGTRLTVV.